The 6 T cell receptor beta chains below all came from one sample that was sequenced in a study of cytomegalovirus exposure and HLA in healthy donors. Primers included in the PCR were 60 Vbeta and 13 Jbeta primers. Generated by immunoSEQ multiplex PCR, the TCRdb table keeps only in-frame clones and is missing some. The repertoire holds around 120,000 clones, with approximately 80% as singletons. The sequencing input was PBMCs. These receptors came from a man aged 50-59 years in good health and CMV-seronegative.

The chain joins TRBV9 to TRBJ2-1; 7 nucleotides match TRBD1. The V gene's germline CDR1 is SGDLS and CDR2 YYNGEE. CDR3 size: 15 residues. V shed 3 bases, J shed 2 bases, and the junction held 5 bases outside the gene matches. The chain's CDR3 is CASSARQGPYNEQFF. CDR3 DNA sequence: TGTGCCAGCAGCGCAAGACAGGGACCCTACAATGAGCAGTTCTTC.

CDR3 loop: CASSVDRGADTIYF. The DNA for the CDR3 is TGTGCCAGCAGCGTAGACCGGGGAGCCGACACCATATATTTT. V gene TRBV9 combines with J gene TRBJ1-3, with unresolved D. Germline-derived CDR1 and CDR2 are SGDLS and YYNGEE. The CDR3 runs to 14 residues. Trimming removed 0 bases from V and 8 bases from J, with 12 bases in between.

This chain's CDR3 is CASSPAPTDSSYNEQFF. In DNA, the CDR3 is TGTGCCAGCAGCCCGGCTCCTACCGACAGCTCCTACAATGAGCAGTTCTTC. The chain couples TRBV7-9 to TRBJ2-1; D may be TRBD1 (5 bases). Germline V gene sequence: CDR1 SEHNR, CDR2 FQNEAQ (reference sequence). The CDR3 runs to 17 residues. Trimming took 5 bases from V and 0 from J, leaving 17 bases between them.

The chain has TRBV28 and TRBJ2-4; 9 nucleotides match TRBD1. The CDR3 length is 15 residues. Trimming removed 6 bases from V and 9 bases from J; junction bases left unmatched: 12. In germline, CDR1 is MDHEN, CDR2 SYDVKM. The DNA for the CDR3 is TGTGCCAGCAGCTCCCGGGGGACAGGGCTTGTCATTCAGTACTTC. Translation gives CASSSRGTGLVIQYF.

The chain links TRBV9 to TRBJ2-5; D may be TRBD1 (5 bases). The CDR3 sequence is 16 residues long. The V gene's germline CDR1 is SGDLS and CDR2 YYNGEE. V lost 4 bases and J 4 bases, leaving 20 bases between the germline ends. CDR3 bases: TGTGCCAGCAGCCCAAGGGTGAATACAAGGGGAGAGACCCAGTACTTC. Its translation is CASSPRVNTRGETQYF.

The chain recombines TRBV14 with TRBJ1-1; no definite D call. The germline gives CDR1 SGHDN, CDR2 FVKESK. This CDR3 has 13 amino acids. V was clipped by 1 base and J by 3 bases, with 6 bases between them. The CDR3 sequence: CASSQVRDTEAFF. DNA for the CDR3: TGTGCCAGCAGCCAAGTGCGAGACACTGAAGCTTTCTTT.